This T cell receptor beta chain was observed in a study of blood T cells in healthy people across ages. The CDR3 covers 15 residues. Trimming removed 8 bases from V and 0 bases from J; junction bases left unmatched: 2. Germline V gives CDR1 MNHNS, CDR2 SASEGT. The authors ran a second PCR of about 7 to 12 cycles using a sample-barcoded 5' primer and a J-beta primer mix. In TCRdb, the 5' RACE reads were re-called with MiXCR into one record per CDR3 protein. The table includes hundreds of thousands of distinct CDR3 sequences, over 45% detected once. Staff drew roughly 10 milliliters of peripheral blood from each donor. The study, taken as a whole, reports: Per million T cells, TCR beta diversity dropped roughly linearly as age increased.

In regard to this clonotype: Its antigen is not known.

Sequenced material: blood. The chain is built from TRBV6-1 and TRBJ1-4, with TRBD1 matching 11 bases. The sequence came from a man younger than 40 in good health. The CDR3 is CASRDRGTTNEKLFF. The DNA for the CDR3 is TGTGCCAGCCGGGACAGGGGGACAACTAATGAAAAACTGTTTTTT.